This entry lists 10 T cell receptor beta chains sequenced from one sample in a study of T cells in localized non-small cell lung cancer. Here immunoSEQ multiplex PCR was the method, and the copy in TCRdb shows in-frame clones only, minus some. The data contain roughly 76,000 clones, around three quarters of them singletons. The sequencing used PBMCs, collected before any cancer treatment. The receptors here all came from a man aged 35-75 years with stage II squamous cell lung carcinoma.

The J gene is TRBJ2-5, the V gene TRBV5-6, with D possibly called TRBD1 or TRBD2 (5 bases each). The V end was cut by 3 bases, the J end by 5 bases, with 17 bases between. CDR1 and CDR2 from the germline V gene are SGHDT and YYEEEE. The CDR3 has 15 amino acids. The CDR3: CASSSRDPTGETQYF. The CDR3 DNA reads as TGTGCCAGCAGCTCCCGGGACCCGACCGGGGAGACCCAGTACTTC.

A few counts support this clone. The rearrangement links TRBV12-1 to TRBJ2-7; TRBD1, the table's D call, was not compared with the DNA. TRBV12-1 is flagged as a pseudogene. CDR3 length: 14 residues. The CDR3 DNA reads as TGTGCCAGCAGCTTTTCCAGGGCGGCCTACGAGCAGTACTTC. It codes for CASSFSRAAYEQYF.

This chain joins TRBV2 and TRBJ1-4, with D possibly matching TRBD1 (5 bases). There are 13 residues in the CDR3. Germline lookup yields CDR1 SNHLY and CDR2 FYNNEI. The ends were cut back, 7 bases at V and 7 bases at J, with 13 bases in the middle. The CDR3 spells CASTRQGGEKLFF. The CDR3 nucleotides read TGTGCCAGCACGAGGCAGGGTGGTGAAAAACTGTTTTTT.

J is TRBJ2-7 and V is TRBV28, with 7 nucleotides matching TRBD1. The germline CDR1 and CDR2 sequences are MDHEN and SYDVKM. Germline trimming cut 6 bases from V and 6 bases from J; bases unmatched to any gene: 8. The CDR3 loop spans 13 amino acids. The CDR3 sequence is CASRLDRVTEQYF. The CDR3 bases are TGTGCCAGCAGACTAGACAGGGTGACCGAGCAGTACTTC.

The chain is built from TRBV7-9 and TRBJ2-7, with D perhaps TRBD2 (6 bases). V was shortened by 6 bases and J by 3 bases, with 15 bases between the two germline ends. The V gene's germline CDR1 is SEHNR and CDR2 FQNEAQ (reference sequence). This CDR3 is built from 14 residues. As DNA, the CDR3 is TGTGCCAGCAGTTTCCCGGGACTTAACTACGAGCAGTACTTC. Its translation: CASSFPGLNYEQYF.

This chain links TRBV7-9 with TRBJ2-1; 14 nucleotides agree with TRBD2. CDR3 length: 19 residues. V lost 5 bases to trimming and J lost 8 bases; unmatched junction nucleotides: 17. Germline CDR1 and CDR2: SEHNR and FQNEAQ (reference sequence). The CDR3, as DNA: TGTGCCAGCAGCCCTCCCTTAGGGACTAGCGGGAGTTTAGACGATGAGCAGTTCTTC. Translation gives CASSPPLGTSGSLDDEQFF.

This clone appeared once. This CDR3 is CASGTGVGETQYF. The CDR3 nucleotides read TGCGCCAGCGGGACAGGGGTCGGGGAGACCCAGTACTTC. The gene calls are TRBV5-1 and TRBJ2-5; 10 nucleotides line up with TRBD1. This CDR3 has 13 amino acids. Germline CDR1 SGHRS, CDR2 YFSETQ. V lost 7 bases and J lost 5; bases outside the gene matches: 5. The full variable domain, its missing parts supplied by reference TRBV5-1 and TRBJ2-5, is KAGVTQTPRYLIKTRGQQVTLSCSPISGHRSVSWYQQTPGQGLQFLFEYFSETQRNKGNFPGRFSGRQFSNSRSEMNVSTLELGDSALYLCASGTGVGETQYFGPGTRLLVL.

The chain combines TRBV6-1 with TRBJ2-3; the D is unclear. This CDR3 is built from 16 residues. V was shortened by 1 base and J by 0 bases, with 11 bases between the two germline ends. CDR1 is MNHNS, CDR2 SASEGT, per germline. The CDR3, as DNA: TGTGCCAGCAGTGAAGTAGGTAGAAGGAGCACAGATACGCAGTATTTT. It codes for CASSEVGRRSTDTQYF.

The chain has TRBV30 and TRBJ1-3, with D unresolved. Trimming removed 4 bases from V and 3 bases from J, with 10 bases in between. From germline, CDR1 is GTSNPN and CDR2 SVGIG (reference sequence). The CDR3 loop spans 13 amino acids. The CDR3 here is CAWTAWLGNTIYF. The CDR3 DNA reads TGTGCCTGGACAGCTTGGCTTGGAAACACCATATATTTT.

The chain uses TRBV7-9 and TRBJ2-5; TRBD1 aligns across 11 bases. The CDR3 has 15 amino acids. J was trimmed by 7 bases and V by 5 bases; bases with no gene match: 9. The germline CDR1 and CDR2 sequences are SEHNR and FQNEAQ (reference sequence). The CDR3 loop reads CASSTSGTGGGTQYF. In DNA, the CDR3 is TGTGCCAGCAGCACCTCCGGGACAGGGGGAGGGACCCAGTACTTC.